One sample yielded the 21 T cell receptor beta chains listed below, sequenced in a study of T cells expressing NK-cell markers. TCRdb reworked the 5' RACE reads into one entry per CDR3 protein, no DNA. This table holds a few hundred thousand distinct CDR3 sequences. Material: blood T cells: a sorted CD56 or NKG2C T cell subset, CD4+ or CD8+ T cells, or bulk PBMC T cells (not recorded which). Receptor source: a man between 18 and 35 years old in good health.

V usage is TRBV5-1 and J usage is TRBJ2-5. The CDR3 is 14 residues long. Germline V gene lookup returns CDR1 SGHRS and CDR2 YFSETQ. Here the CDR3 reads CASSFRGSQETQYF. Using reference TRBV5-1 and TRBJ2-5 for the parts outside the CDR3, the full variable domain is KAGVTQTPRYLIKTRGQQVTLSCSPISGHRSVSWYQQTPGQGLQFLFEYFSETQRNKGNFPGRFSGRQFSNSRSEMNVSTLELGDSALYLCASSFRGSQETQYFGPGTRLLVL.

V and J are TRBV7-9 and TRBJ2-3; the D call from TCRdb, TRBD1, cannot be confirmed without DNA. This CDR3 is built from 17 residues. Germline values: CDR1 SEHNR, CDR2 FQNEAQ (reference sequence). The CDR3 reads CASSPTYPGQATDTQYF. The full variable domain, its missing parts supplied by reference TRBV7-9 and TRBJ2-3, is DTGVSQNPRHKITKRGQNVTFRCDPISEHNRLYWYRQTLGQGPEFLTYFQNEAQLEKSRLLSDRFSAERPKGSFSTLEIQRTEQGDSAMYLCASSPTYPGQATDTQYFGPGTRLTVL.

This chain connects TRBV5-5 to TRBJ2-1; the D gene TCRdb calls, TRBD2, cannot be checked with no DNA. This CDR3 spans 15 amino acids. Germline lookup yields CDR1 SGHKS and CDR2 YYEKEE (reference sequence). The CDR3 sequence: CASSSGLAGGEEQFF.

The chain joins TRBV4-2 to TRBJ2-1; TCRdb picks TRBD2, but there is no DNA to check that call. The CDR3 has 17 amino acids. Germline values: CDR1 LGHNA, CDR2 YNFKEQ. The CDR3: CASSQEMTSGSHNEQFF.

The chain carries TRBV10-3 and TRBJ2-2; the D call from TCRdb, TRBD2, cannot be confirmed without DNA. The CDR3 consists of 18 residues. From germline, CDR1 is ENHRY and CDR2 SYGVKD. CDR3: CAISVFLAKAANTGELFF.

The rearrangement joins TRBV29-1 to TRBJ2-1; the D call from TCRdb, TRBD1, cannot be confirmed without DNA. The CDR3 is made up of 16 amino acids. Germline V gives CDR1 SQVTM, CDR2 ANQGSEA. CDR3: CSVGLVRDRGVGEQFF.

The J gene is TRBJ2-1, the V gene TRBV7-2. Looked up from germline, CDR1 is SGHTA and CDR2 is FQGNSA. The CDR3 covers 15 residues. The chain's CDR3 is CASSLVISSYNEQFF.

The chain recombines TRBV16 with TRBJ2-4; TCRdb designates TRBD2, a call that cannot be tested without DNA. Germline V gene sequence: CDR1 KGHSY, CDR2 FQNENV. The CDR3 runs 15 residues. Here the CDR3 reads CASSQSEARANIQYF.

The chain joins TRBV7-8 to TRBJ1-2; TCRdb's D call, TRBD1, is unchecked because there is no DNA. This CDR3 has 14 amino acids. Germline CDR1 reads SGHVS; CDR2 reads FQNEAQ. The CDR3 reads CASSLRDRGLGYTF.

The chain uses TRBV9 and TRBJ2-1; TCRdb's D call, TRBD1, is unchecked because there is no DNA. CDR1 and CDR2 from the germline V gene are SGDLS and YYNGEE. CDR3 size: 14 residues. The chain's CDR3 is CASSVDYRGNEQFF.

The genes are TRBV3-1 and TRBJ1-2; TCRdb lists TRBD1, though no DNA is available to test this call. Per the germline V gene, CDR1 is LGHDT and CDR2 is YNNKEL (reference sequence). The length of the CDR3 is 13 residues. CDR3 loop: CASGPGQFYGYTF. The variable domain in full, with the rest retrieved from reference TRBV3-1 and TRBJ1-2, is DTAVSQTPKYLVTQMGNDKSIKCEQNLGHDTMYWYKQDSKKFLKIMFSYNNKELIINETVPNRFSPKSPDKAHLNLHINSLELGDSAVYFCASGPGQFYGYTFGSGTRLTVV.

This chain uses TRBV11-2 with TRBJ2-1; checking the TCRdb D call of TRBD2 is not possible without DNA. The germline V gene encodes CDR1 SGHAT and CDR2 FQNNGV. The CDR3 loop spans 15 amino acids. CDR3 in amino acids: CASSLLPGLYNEQFF.

J is TRBJ2-3 and V is TRBV29-1. The CDR3 extends over 13 amino acids. The germline V gene has CDR1 SQVTM and CDR2 ANQGSEA. This CDR3 is CSVGTLLLDTQYF.

The chain combines TRBV20-1 with TRBJ2-3; absent DNA, TCRdb's TRBD2 call cannot be checked. In germline, CDR1 is DFQATT, CDR2 SNEGSKA (reference sequence). The CDR3 covers 14 residues. The CDR3 loop is CSARFSGSTDTQYF.

The CDR3 spells CASSPMTTTYNEQFF. The chain links TRBV5-1 to TRBJ2-1; TCRdb's D call, TRBD2, is unchecked because there is no DNA. CDR3 length: 15 amino acids. Germline V gene data show CDR1 as SGHRS and CDR2 as YFSETQ.

V usage is TRBV12-3 or TRBV12-4 and J usage is TRBJ2-5. The CDR3 covers 15 residues. The CDR3 region is CASSLGHELQETQYF.

The rearrangement joins TRBV5-6 to TRBJ2-5; the TCRdb call, TRBD2, lacks DNA for checking. CDR1 is SGHDT and CDR2 is YYEEEE in the germline V gene. The CDR3 contains 16 residues. The CDR3 sequence: CASSQGLAGAGETQYF.

V and J are TRBV4-3 and TRBJ2-1; TCRdb returns TRBD2, unconfirmable since there is no DNA. Germline V gene data show CDR1 as LGHNA and CDR2 as YSLEER. The CDR3 contains 18 residues. CDR3 loop: CASSHKLAGETSYNEQFF.

The rearrangement joins TRBV4-2 to TRBJ2-4; there is no DNA to check the TCRdb D call of TRBD1. The CDR3 contains 15 residues. Germline CDR1 LGHNA, CDR2 YNFKEQ. The CDR3 sequence: CASSQLRDRSGLQYF.

The CDR3 here is CASSLSRMGHNEQFF. The V gene is TRBV5-6, the J gene TRBJ2-1; TCRdb indicates TRBD1, and absent DNA this call remains unverified. Germline V gives CDR1 SGHDT, CDR2 YYEEEE. This CDR3 is 15 amino acids long.

V and J are TRBV29-1 and TRBJ2-3; the D call of TRBD2 rests on TCRdb alone, since no DNA is present to check it. The CDR3 has 15 residues. The germline V gene has CDR1 SQVTM and CDR2 ANQGSEA. CDR3 sequence: CSATGLAGGLDTQYF.